The sequence of this T cell receptor (beta chain) was determined in a study of blood T cell repertoires in COVID-19. Across the whole study: Collection of acute and convalescent COVID-19 samples took place in the United States, Italy and Spain.

The germline gives CDR1 KGHSH, CDR2 LQKENI. The CDR3 sequence is 15 residues long. V dropped 0 bases and J dropped 4; count of bases not matched to a gene: 1. As handled by the study authors: Amplification of reference gene primers provided the estimated nucleated cell counts. Assay: immunoSEQ multiplex PCR; the TCRdb copy retains only in-frame clones and omits some. The D gene and trimming were derived from the DNA, and the V and J assignments and clone size from that table. The sample has about 150,000 clones; about four fifths are singletons. The receptor was derived from a woman between 55 and 75 years old with acute or convalescent COVID-19. This chain joins TRBV18 and TRBJ1-3; TRBD1 agrees at 9 bases. The sequenced sample was peripheral blood. This chain's CDR3 is CASSPPGQGGNTIYF. In nucleotides, the CDR3 is TGTGCCAGCTCACCACCGGGACAGGGAGGAAACACCATATATTTT.